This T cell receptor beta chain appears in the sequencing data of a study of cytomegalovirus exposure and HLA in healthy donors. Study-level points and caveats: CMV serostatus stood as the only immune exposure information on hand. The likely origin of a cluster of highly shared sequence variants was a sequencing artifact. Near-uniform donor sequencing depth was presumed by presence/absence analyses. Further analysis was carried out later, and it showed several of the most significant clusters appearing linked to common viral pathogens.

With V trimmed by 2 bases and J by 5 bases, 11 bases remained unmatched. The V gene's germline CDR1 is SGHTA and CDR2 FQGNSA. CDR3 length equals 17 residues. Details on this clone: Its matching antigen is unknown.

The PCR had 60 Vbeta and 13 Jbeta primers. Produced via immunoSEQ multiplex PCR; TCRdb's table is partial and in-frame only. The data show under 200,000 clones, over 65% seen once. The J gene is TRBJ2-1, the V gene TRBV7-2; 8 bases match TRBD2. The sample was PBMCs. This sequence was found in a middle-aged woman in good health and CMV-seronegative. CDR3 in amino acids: CASSLRRSGATNNEQFF. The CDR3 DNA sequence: TGTGCCAGCAGCTTACGGCGTAGCGGGGCAACGAACAATGAGCAGTTCTTC.